A selection of T cell receptor beta chains follows, all from one sample in a study of blood T cells in healthy people across ages. MiXCR was run by TCRdb on the 5' RACE reads, yielding one entry per CDR3 protein. The data show approximately 320,000 distinct CDR3 sequences, with roughly 26% seen just once and 29% held by the top ten. The sequenced sample consisted of blood. These receptors were taken from a woman between 65 and 79 years old in good health. Both conserved end residues are trimmed from each CDR3. D genes are given only for firm matches. Only some rows state a clone size, as once, few, many or a class for expanded clones.

TRBV20-1 many . SARDETVSYEQY
TRBV20-1 . . SARPSESIETQY
TRBV29-1 . . SVEKDGGQDEQY
TRBV5-5 few . ASSSGFPGPQH
TRBV12-3/TRBV12-4 few . ASRTDGSSGNTIY
TRBV20-1 few . SASGRRTARLSGNTIY
TRBV14 . . ASSRLLAGDRDEQF
TRBV14 . . ASSQRARPNNEQF
TRBV2 . . ASSEADTGITEAF
TRBV20-1 . . SAGGSFTDTQY
TRBV28 . . ASSLNANLGYT
TRBV9 few . ASSELGPGDLNEQF
TRBV7-9 . . ASSPGTTMSGRGEKLF
TRBV29-1 few . SVGPGREQF
TRBV19 . . ASSSDIRAKAF
TRBV4-1 few . ASSPSWERRQETQY
TRBV12-3/TRBV12-4 . TRBD2 ASSLTGTSGKGNEQF
TRBV7-2 . . ASSATGGIGSEQY
TRBV5-5 . TRBD2 ASRQGLAGAPSYNEQF